The clone carrying this T cell receptor (beta chain) was observed a single time. Its antigen is not identified. CDR1 is ENHRY and CDR2 is SYGVKD in the germline V gene. The CDR3 totals 15 residues. Trimming removed 4 bases from V and 4 bases from J; junction bases left unmatched: 4. The sample belongs to a study of Tregs in tolerant kidney transplant recipients. Findings and limits, study-wide: The small number of patients limits these findings pending further validation.

The nonmyeloablative bone marrow transplants came from related graft donors, with transient mixed chimerism. Profiling relied on immunoSEQ multiplex PCR, and the TCRdb table lists in-frame clones only, not all of them. The table lists fewer than 95,000 clones, approximately 94% of them singletons. The specimen was CD4+ T cells from blood (PBMCs), collected 12 months after the transplant. This receptor was taken from a human patient who received a combined kidney and bone marrow transplant. The T cells may come from the graft donor. This chain uses TRBV10-3 with TRBJ2-1; 10 bases align to TRBD2. The CDR3 DNA sequence: TGTGCCATCAGTGGCGGTAGCGGGAGGTACAATGAGCAGTTCTTC. It specifies CAISGGSGRYNEQFF.